A selection of T cell receptor beta chains follows, all from one sample in a study of T cells in Graves' hyperthyroidism and ophthalmopathy. A single record per CDR3 protein comes from TCRdb applying MiXCR to the multiplex PCR reads. This table holds a few hundred thousand distinct CDR3 sequences, 20% to 25% found once. The sequencing input was blood. The origin of the receptors is a woman aged 45-65 years with Graves' hyperthyroidism. CDR3s include the opening cysteine and the closing phenylalanine or tryptophan. The order of the fields is V gene, J gene, clone size, D gene, CDR3 DNA, CDR3 protein. A D gene is named only where the DNA matches it firmly. Size is stated for part of the rows, as once, few or many counts, or as a class when the clone is expanded.

>TRBV18|TRBJ1-1|few|.
TGTGCCAGCTCACTAACGGCAGACCCTAACACTGAAGCTTTCTTT
CASSLTADPNTEAFF
>TRBV7-9|TRBJ2-5|many|TRBD2
TGTGCCAGCAGCGTACCGGGACTAGCGGACGTCGAGACCCAGTACTTC
CASSVPGLADVETQYF
>TRBV12-3/TRBV12-4|TRBJ1-5|few|.
TGTGCCAGCAGTTTCGTGGGCCGGGGAAATCAGCCCCAGCATTTT
CASSFVGRGNQPQHF
>TRBV12-5|TRBJ2-1|many|TRBD2
TGTGCTAGTGGTCCCTCCCAGCGGGAGTCCCATGAGCAGTTCTTC
CASGPSQRESHEQFF
>TRBV20-1|TRBJ2-1|.|TRBD2
TGCAGTGCTAGAGTGGGGACTAGCGGGGAGCAGTTCTTC
CSARVGTSGEQFF
>TRBV7-8|TRBJ1-3|.|.
TGTGCCAGCAGCTTAAGGATCTCTGGAAACACCATATATTTT
CASSLRISGNTIYF
>TRBV3-1|TRBJ1-1|many|.
TGTGCCTCCCTAAGTAACACTGAAGCTTTCTTT
CASLSNTEAFF
>TRBV24-1|TRBJ2-1|many|TRBD1
TGTGCCACCAGTGAAGACCCCGGGACAGCCTCTATCTACAATGAGCAGTTCTTC
CATSEDPGTASIYNEQFF
>TRBV9|TRBJ1-5|.|.
TGTGCCTCCTCGGTAGACCTTAATCAGCCCCAGCATTTT
CASSVDLNQPQHF
>TRBV20-1|TRBJ2-7|few|.
TGCAGTGCTCTAAGACACAGCGGCTACGAGCAGTACTTC
CSALRHSGYEQYF
>TRBV11-2|TRBJ2-3|few|TRBD2
TGTGCCAGCAGCTTTAGCGGGGGCCTCACAGATACGCAGTATTTT
CASSFSGGLTDTQYF
>TRBV18|TRBJ1-4|many|.
TGTGCCAGCTCACCGGGGGCAGCTAATGAAAAACTGTTTTTT
CASSPGAANEKLFF
>TRBV20-1|TRBJ2-5|few|TRBD2
TGCAGTGCTAGAGGCGGGGGGGGCCGGGAGACCCAGTACTTC
CSARGGGGRETQYF
>TRBV7-2|TRBJ2-1|many|.
TGTGCCAGCAGCTTAACGCCCGGAGTTTGGGGAGGGGGGTTCTTC
CASSLTPGVWGGGFF
>TRBV24-1|TRBJ2-7|.|.
TGTGCCACCAGTGACTACAGGGGACTCGAGCAGTACTTC
CATSDYRGLEQYF
>TRBV12-3/TRBV12-4|TRBJ2-2|many|TRBD1
TGTGCCAGCAGTTTGACAGGGGCGAACACCGGGGAGCTGTTTTTT
CASSLTGANTGELFF
>TRBV6-1|TRBJ2-7|many|TRBD2
TGTGCCAGCAGTGAAGAGGTAGCGGGGGGCTACGAGCAGTACTTC
CASSEEVAGGYEQYF
>TRBV12-3/TRBV12-4|TRBJ1-1|many|TRBD1
TGTGCCAGCAGTTTGGCGGACAGGGCATCCACTGAAGCTTTCTTT
CASSLADRASTEAFF
>TRBV11-2|TRBJ2-7|many|.
TGTGCCAGCAGCTTACCTAGCGAGTACGAGCAGTACTTC
CASSLPSEYEQYF
>TRBV20-1|TRBJ2-3|many|.
TGCAGTGCGCCGAGGTGGAACCCCGAGACAGATACGCAGTATTTT
CSAPRWNPETDTQYF
>TRBV20-1|TRBJ2-7|many|TRBD2
TGCAGTGCCCGGTCAAGAGCGGGGTACGAGCAGTACTTC
CSARSRAGYEQYF
>TRBV18|TRBJ2-1|many|TRBD1
TGTGCCAGCTCAAGTGCGACAGGGGGTGCTGAGCAGTTCTTC
CASSSATGGAEQFF
>TRBV15|TRBJ2-3|many|TRBD2
TGTGCCACCAGCAGAGATCCCGGGACTAGCGGCCCCAGCACAGATACGCAGTATTTT
CATSRDPGTSGPSTDTQYF
>TRBV10-1|TRBJ1-2|.|.
TGCGCCAGCCCAGAGGAAGGGACCCCCTATGGCTACACCTTC
CASPEEGTPYGYTF
>TRBV28|TRBJ1-2|few|.
TGTGCCAGCAGTTTCCTTGGGCATGGAGGCTACACCTTC
CASSFLGHGGYTF
>TRBV12-3/TRBV12-4|TRBJ1-1|many|.
TGTGCCAGCAGTTTATTACAGAGTATTGAAGCTTTCTTT
CASSLLQSIEAFF
>TRBV6-9|TRBJ2-5|.|TRBD1
TGCGCCAGCAGTTCGGGACAGGGTGGGGAGACCCAGTACTTC
CASSSGQGGETQYF
>TRBV6-5|TRBJ2-5|many|.
TGTGCCAGCAGTTACCGACTCTCCCAAGAGACCCAGTACTTC
CASSYRLSQETQYF
>TRBV20-1|TRBJ2-4|many|.
TGCAGTGCTAGCGGGTCGGGCAAAAACATTCAGTACTTC
CSASGSGKNIQYF
>TRBV7-8|TRBJ2-3|many|.
TGTGCCTTGGGGGGGGGCCGCACAGATACGCAGTATTTT
CALGGGRTDTQYF
>TRBV2|TRBJ2-7|many|.
TGTGCCAGCTCGATTAAGGTGGGATACGAGCAGTACTTC
CASSIKVGYEQYF
>TRBV12-3/TRBV12-4|TRBJ2-1|.|TRBD2
TGTGCCAGCAGTTTAACGCGGGGGGGAAATGAGCAGTTCTTC
CASSLTRGGNEQFF
>TRBV5-1|TRBJ2-3|.|TRBD1
TGCGCCAGCAGCCCTGGGACAGGATCAGATACGCAGTATTTT
CASSPGTGSDTQYF
>TRBV15|TRBJ1-5|.|.
TGTGCCACCAGCAGAGATTTTAATTTGGACCAGCCCCAGCATTTT
CATSRDFNLDQPQHF
>TRBV2|TRBJ1-5|.|.
TGTGCCAGCAGGACGGCTTATAGCAATCAGCCCCAGCATTTT
CASRTAYSNQPQHF
>TRBV30|TRBJ2-3|few|.
TGTGCCTGGAGTCTGGACACTTGGGGAGATACGCAGTATTTT
CAWSLDTWGDTQYF
>TRBV11-2|TRBJ1-3|many|.
TGTGCCAGCAGCTTATGGGGTAGCTCTGGAAACACCATATATTTT
CASSLWGSSGNTIYF
>TRBV7-9|TRBJ1-5|.|.
TGTGCCAGCAGCTTAGATACCCGCAGGGGTACTTTCAATCAGCCCCAGCATTTT
CASSLDTRRGTFNQPQHF
>TRBV12-3/TRBV12-4|TRBJ1-5|many|.
TGTGCCAGCAGCCTAGCACCTAGCAATCAGCCCCAGCATTTT
CASSLAPSNQPQHF
>TRBV6-1|TRBJ2-7|.|.
TGTGCCAGCAAACCGGGACTCTCCTACGAGCAGTACTTC
CASKPGLSYEQYF
>TRBV10-3|TRBJ2-3|many|.
TGTGCCATCAGTGCAGGTCCAGGCACAGATACGCAGTATTTT
CAISAGPGTDTQYF
>TRBV5-1|TRBJ2-6|many|TRBD1
TGCGCCAGCAGCAGGGACAGCTCTGGGGCCAACGTCCTGACTTTC
CASSRDSSGANVLTF
>TRBV3-1|TRBJ2-1|many|TRBD2
TGTGCCAGCAGCCAAGTGGGGCTAGCGGGAGGGCCGTCCAATGAGCAGTTCTTC
CASSQVGLAGGPSNEQFF
>TRBV6-2/TRBV6-3|TRBJ2-1|.|TRBD2
TGTGCCAGCAGTTACGGCGGGAGGCGGTACAATGAGCAGTTCTTC
CASSYGGRRYNEQFF
>TRBV6-5|TRBJ2-1|many|TRBD2
TGTGCCAGCAGTTACAGTGGACTAGCGGGAGCATCCTACAATGAGCAGTTCTTC
CASSYSGLAGASYNEQFF